This TCR beta chain was observed in a study of shared clonotypes between healthy human individuals (dated by TCRdb to the early 2020s). Describing the broader study: The cohort included a few men and a couple of women between 18 and 49 years of age. For each donor, CD4 naive and CD4 memory were each run on three plates, CD8 naive on two plates, and CD8 memory on one plate. Blood TCR repertoires of four to six healthy adults were deeply sequenced to estimate repertoire size and the extent of clonotype sharing between individuals. To increase sequencing depth and limit assay-specific biases, TCR repertoire library preparation and sequencing were carried out by different laboratories using diverse techniques. Between about 0.8 and 9.5 billion PBMCs per donor were obtained by leukapheresis.

For CDR1 and CDR2, the germline V gene lists SNHLY and FYNNEI. Trimming takes 6 bases from V and 6 bases from J, and the germline ends sit 12 bases apart. Including the terminal cysteine and phenylalanine, the CDR3 comprises 13 residues. The CDR3 DNA has 39 bases and is translated from base 1. Donors were healthy HIV-negative adults with no recently reported acute infections or vaccinations. Every donor was a Caucasian adult residing in Nashville, Tennessee, USA. CD4+ T cells were enriched through magnetic negative selection, after which naive cells were positively selected on CD45RA and the remaining negative fraction served as the memory subset. Blood was collected by leukapheresis, and PBMCs were isolated by Ficoll-Histopaque density gradient centrifugation and then cryopreserved in liquid nitrogen vapor phase. Analytical flow cytometry was used to check the purity and quantity of every magnetically sorted T cell population. Genomic DNA was isolated from each sorted fraction and quantified by UV absorbance on a Nanodrop 2000c.

Results the study describes overall, beyond this receptor: The small number of donors limited the genetic and exposure-history diversity represented. When several donors were compared, the shared fraction of clonotypes was roughly 5% for naive CD4, approximately 3.3% for naive CD8, 2.3% for memory CD4, and roughly 0.43% for memory CD8. Sampling was restricted to blood, and TCR repertoires in tissues likely differ from the TCR repertoires found in blood. Larger estimated clonotype richness was generally found for naive subsets than for memory subsets. Clonotypes shared by all four sorted-subset donors showed higher generation probabilities than non-shared clonotypes. Incomplete sequencing was indicated by rarefaction of sorted-subset datasets, despite the large sequencing depth. Based on pairwise subsampling, the degree of clonotype sharing among donors was expected to be affected by sequencing depth.

Concerning this clone itself: Its antigen is still unknown. Within one base of it there is no much larger clone, and no base qualities were kept.

Using the deep immunoSEQ assay, multiplex PCR amplified TCR CDR3 regions from genomic DNA. Extracted genomic DNA from each cell subset was distributed evenly across all wells of several immunoSEQ 96-well plates, and each plate was treated as a replicate. For sorted subsets, each replicate PCR was loaded with approximately 200 ng genomic DNA, equivalent to 25,000 to 30,000 T cell genomes. Purified libraries were quantified with a Qubit 3.0 fluorometer, sized on a Bioanalyzer 2100, and re-quantified with the KAPA Library Quantification kit. Each immunoSEQ 96-well plate was sequenced on its own single-read 150-cycle Illumina NextSeq 550 flow cell. As for how the authors treated the data: Because only junctional sequences without quality scores were contained in the immunoSEQ output, filtering matching that applied to full-length reads could not be performed. Sequences were annotated with PyIR, a Python wrapper for IgBLAST v1.9, and V/J genes and CDR3 were assigned using IMGT germline references. Reads were filtered out if the reads had weak V/J assignments (E-value above 1e-6), no CDR3, stop codons, out-of-frame junctions, or ambiguous translated residues. V3J clonotypes were defined by identical inferred V gene, J gene, and CDR3 amino acid sequence. Percentage overlap between repertoires was calculated by dividing the number of shared unique clonotypes by the size of the smaller repertoire. Richness of each repertoire was evaluated using RTK rarefaction, the Chao1 estimator, and Recon v2.1 estimates of unobserved clonotypes. OLGA was used to compute generation probabilities for all TCRbeta clonotypes that the gDNA method yielded from a few donors. Not all clones reach the TCRdb copy of this immuneACCESS table, which keeps in-frame sequences only. Checked studies attribute under half of the gap to unresolved V genes and leave the rest unexplained. V, J and clone size were drawn from that table, and D and trimming were deduced from the DNA. This sample has about 2.3 million clones in its table, and 85% to 95% of those were observed once. The top ten clones comprise 0.3% to 0.4% of the sample.

The chain is assembled from TRBV2 and TRBJ1-5; TRBD1 might be the D gene, on 5 matching bases. The origin of this receptor is a man between 18 and 35 years old in good health. Some clones in this sample may be carry-over from other donors' samples. Sequences were obtained from naive CD4+ T cells from PBMCs. Read against the paper, the sample's cell subset or site label means: CD45RA+ positively selected. The CDR3 amino acid sequence is: CASREQASQPQHF. The nucleotide sequence reads TGTGCCAGCAGGGAACAGGCCAGTCAGCCCCAGCATTTT.